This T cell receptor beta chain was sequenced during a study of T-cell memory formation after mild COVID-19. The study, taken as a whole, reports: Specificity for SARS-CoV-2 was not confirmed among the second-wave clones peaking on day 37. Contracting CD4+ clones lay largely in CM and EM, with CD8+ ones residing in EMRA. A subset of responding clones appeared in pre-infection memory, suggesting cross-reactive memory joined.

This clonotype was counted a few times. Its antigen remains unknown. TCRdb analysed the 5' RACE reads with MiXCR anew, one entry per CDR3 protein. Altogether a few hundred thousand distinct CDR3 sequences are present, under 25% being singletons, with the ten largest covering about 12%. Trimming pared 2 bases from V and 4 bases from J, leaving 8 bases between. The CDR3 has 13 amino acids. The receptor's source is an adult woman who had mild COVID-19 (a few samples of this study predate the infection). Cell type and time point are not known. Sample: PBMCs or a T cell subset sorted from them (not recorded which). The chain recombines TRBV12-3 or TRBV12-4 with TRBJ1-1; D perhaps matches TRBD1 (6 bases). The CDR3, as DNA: TGTGCCAGCAGTTTAATGGGGGCCACTGAAGCTTTCTTT. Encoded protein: CASSLMGATEAFF.